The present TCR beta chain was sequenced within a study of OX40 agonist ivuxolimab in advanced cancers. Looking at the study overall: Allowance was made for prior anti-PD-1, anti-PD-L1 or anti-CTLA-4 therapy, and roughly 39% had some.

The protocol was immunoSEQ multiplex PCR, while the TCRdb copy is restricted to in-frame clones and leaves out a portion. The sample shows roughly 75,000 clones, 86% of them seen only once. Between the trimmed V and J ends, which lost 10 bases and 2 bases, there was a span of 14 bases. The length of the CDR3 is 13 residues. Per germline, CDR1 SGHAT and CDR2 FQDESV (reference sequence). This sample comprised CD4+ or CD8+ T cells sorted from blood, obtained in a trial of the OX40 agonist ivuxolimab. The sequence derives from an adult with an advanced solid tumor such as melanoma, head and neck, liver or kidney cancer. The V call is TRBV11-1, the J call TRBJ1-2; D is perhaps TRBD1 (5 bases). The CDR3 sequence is CAIRDEGNYGYTF. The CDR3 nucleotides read TGTGCCATCAGGGATGAGGGGAACTATGGCTACACCTTC.